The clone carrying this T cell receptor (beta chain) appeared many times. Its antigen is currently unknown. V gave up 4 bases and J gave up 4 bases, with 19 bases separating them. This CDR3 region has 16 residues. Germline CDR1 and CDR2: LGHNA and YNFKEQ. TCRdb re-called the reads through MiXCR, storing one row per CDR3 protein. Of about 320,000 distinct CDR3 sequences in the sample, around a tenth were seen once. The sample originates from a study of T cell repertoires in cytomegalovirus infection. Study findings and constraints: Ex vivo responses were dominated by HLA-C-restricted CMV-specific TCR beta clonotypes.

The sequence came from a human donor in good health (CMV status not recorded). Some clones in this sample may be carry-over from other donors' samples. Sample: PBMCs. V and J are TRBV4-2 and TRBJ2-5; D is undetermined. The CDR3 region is CASSPRASGGGETQYF. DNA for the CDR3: TGTGCCAGCAGCCCCCGGGCCTCCGGTGGTGGAGAGACCCAGTACTTC.